This T cell receptor (beta chain) was identified during a study of shared clonotypes between healthy human individuals. The V end lost 5 bases, the J end lost 5 bases, and 15 bases lay between the germline ends. Germline V CDR1 and CDR2: KGHSH, LQKENI. The CDR3 spans 14 residues. A remark on this clone: Its antigen is still unknown.

The method was immunoSEQ multiplex PCR; TCRdb's version includes in-frame clones alone and lacks a portion of them. The data contain more than 1,200,000 clones, roughly 98.5% of them singletons. Study findings and constraints: Clonotypes which were not shared had lower generation probabilities than clonotypes that all four donors shared.

The sequence came from a man younger than 40 in good health. The source material was naive CD4+ T cells sorted from blood. This sample's subset: CD45RA+ positively selected. The rearrangement uses TRBV18 and TRBJ1-1, with D possibly matching TRBD1 (5 bases). CDR3 bases: TGTGCCAGCTCATACCGGCTAAGGGGAACTGAAGCTTTCTTT. Amino acid sequence: CASSYRLRGTEAFF.